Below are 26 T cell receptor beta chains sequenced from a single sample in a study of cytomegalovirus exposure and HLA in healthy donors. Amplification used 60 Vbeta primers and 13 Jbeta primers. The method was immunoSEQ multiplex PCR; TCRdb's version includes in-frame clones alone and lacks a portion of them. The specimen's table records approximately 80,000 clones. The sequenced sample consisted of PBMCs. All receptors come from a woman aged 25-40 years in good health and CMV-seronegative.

The CDR3 here is CASSGRSRQGNQPQHF. The CDR3 DNA sequence: TGTGCCAGCAGTGGACGGAGTCGACAGGGGAATCAGCCCCAGCATTTT. The V and J genes are TRBV6-1 and TRBJ1-5, with 8 bases identical to TRBD1. This CDR3 contains 16 residues. Germline loops: CDR1 MNHNS, CDR2 SASEGT. V was clipped by 4 bases and J by 4 bases; unmatched bases: 9.

The DNA for the CDR3 is TGTGCCAGTAGTATGGGCACTAGCGGGAGGGCCCATGAGCAGTTCTTC. The encoded protein is CASSMGTSGRAHEQFF. The genes are TRBV19 and TRBJ2-1; the match to TRBD2 covers 13 bases. This CDR3 comprises 16 residues. V lost 3 bases to trimming and J lost 8 bases; unmatched junction nucleotides: 7. Germline CDR1 is LNHDA and CDR2 is SQIVND (reference sequence).

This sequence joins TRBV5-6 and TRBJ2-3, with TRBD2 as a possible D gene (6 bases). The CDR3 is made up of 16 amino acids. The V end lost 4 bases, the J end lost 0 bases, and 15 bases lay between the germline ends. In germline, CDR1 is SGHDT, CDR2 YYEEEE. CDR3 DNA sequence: TGTGCCAGCAGCCCGGGACTGGGGACTAGCACAGATACGCAGTATTTT. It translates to CASSPGLGTSTDTQYF.

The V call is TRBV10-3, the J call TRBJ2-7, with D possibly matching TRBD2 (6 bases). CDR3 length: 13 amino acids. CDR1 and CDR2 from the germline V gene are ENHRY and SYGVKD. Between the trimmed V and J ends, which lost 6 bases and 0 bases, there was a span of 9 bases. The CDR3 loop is CAISSGSSYEQYF. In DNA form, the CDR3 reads TGTGCCATCAGCTCCGGGAGCTCCTACGAGCAGTACTTC.

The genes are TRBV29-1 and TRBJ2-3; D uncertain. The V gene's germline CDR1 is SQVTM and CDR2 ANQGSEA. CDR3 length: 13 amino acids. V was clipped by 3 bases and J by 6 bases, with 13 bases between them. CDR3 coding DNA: TGCAGCGTTGATGATCAGCTCGGGGATACGCAGTATTTT. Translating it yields CSVDDQLGDTQYF.

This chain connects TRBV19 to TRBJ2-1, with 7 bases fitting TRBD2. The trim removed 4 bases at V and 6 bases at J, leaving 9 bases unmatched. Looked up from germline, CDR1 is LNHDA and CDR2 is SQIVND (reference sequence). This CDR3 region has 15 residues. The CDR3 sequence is CASSKGGGGGNEQFF. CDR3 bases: TGTGCCAGTAGTAAGGGCGGGGGTGGTGGCAATGAGCAGTTCTTC. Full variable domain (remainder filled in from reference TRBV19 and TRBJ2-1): DGGITQSPKYLFRKEGQNVTLSCEQNLNHDAMYWYRQDPGQGLRLIYYSQIVNDFQKGDIAEGYSVSREKKESFPLTVTSAQKNPTAFYLCASSKGGGGGNEQFFGPGTRLTVL.

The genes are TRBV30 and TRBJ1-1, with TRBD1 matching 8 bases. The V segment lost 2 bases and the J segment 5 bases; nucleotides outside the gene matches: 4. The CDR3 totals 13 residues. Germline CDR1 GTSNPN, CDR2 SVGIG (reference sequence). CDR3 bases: TGTGCCTGGAGTAGGGACAGGTCTACTGAAGCTTTCTTT. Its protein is CAWSRDRSTEAFF. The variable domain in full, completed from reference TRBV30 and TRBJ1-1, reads SQTIHQWPATLVQPVGSPLSLECTVEGTSNPNLYWYRQAAGRGLQLLFYSVGIGQISSEVPQNLSASRPQDRQFILSSKKLLLSDSGFYLCAWSRDRSTEAFFGQGTRLTVV.

The CDR3 is CASSQATGEVEQYF. CDR3 bases: TGTGCCAGCTCGCAGGCTACAGGGGAAGTCGAGCAGTACTTC. The chain uses TRBV18 and TRBJ2-7, with 7 bases lining up with TRBD1. CDR1 and CDR2 from the germline V gene are KGHSH and LQKENI. The J segment lost 6 bases and the V segment lost 6 bases, leaving 11 bases of the junction unmatched. The CDR3 is 14 residues long.

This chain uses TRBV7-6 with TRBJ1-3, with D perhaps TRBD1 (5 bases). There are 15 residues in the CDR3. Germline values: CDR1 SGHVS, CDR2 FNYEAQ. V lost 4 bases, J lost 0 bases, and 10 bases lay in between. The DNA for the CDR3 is TGTGCCAGCAGCTCCGACAGCAGCTCTGGAAACACCATATATTTT. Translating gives CASSSDSSSGNTIYF.

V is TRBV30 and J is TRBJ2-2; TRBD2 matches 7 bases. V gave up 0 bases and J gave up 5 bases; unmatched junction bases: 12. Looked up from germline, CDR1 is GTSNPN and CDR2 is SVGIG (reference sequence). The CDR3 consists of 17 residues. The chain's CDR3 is CAWSVPRLAAGTGELFF. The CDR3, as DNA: TGTGCCTGGAGTGTACCCAGACTAGCTGCCGGGACCGGGGAGCTGTTTTTT.

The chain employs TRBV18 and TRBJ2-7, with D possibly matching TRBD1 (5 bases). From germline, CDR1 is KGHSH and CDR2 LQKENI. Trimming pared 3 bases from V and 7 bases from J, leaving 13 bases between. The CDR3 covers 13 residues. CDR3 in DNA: TGTGCCAGCTCACCGCGGACACGCGAGGAGCAGTACTTC. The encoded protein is CASSPRTREEQYF.

This chain's CDR3 is CASSKQGAGEETQYF. The CDR3 nucleotides read TGTGCCAGCAGTAAACAGGGGGCCGGAGAAGAGACCCAGTACTTC. This sequence joins TRBV25-1 and TRBJ2-5; 9 bases line up with TRBD1. The V gene end was trimmed by 5 bases and the J gene end by 3 bases; junction bases not matched to a gene: 7. Germline CDR1 MGHDK, CDR2 SYGVNS. The CDR3 covers 15 residues.

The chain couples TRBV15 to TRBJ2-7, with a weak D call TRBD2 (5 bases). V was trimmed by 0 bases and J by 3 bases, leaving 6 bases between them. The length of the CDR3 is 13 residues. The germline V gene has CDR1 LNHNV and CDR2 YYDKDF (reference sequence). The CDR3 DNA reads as TGTGCCACCAGCAGAGAAGGAGGCTACGAGCAGTACTTC. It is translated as CATSREGGYEQYF.

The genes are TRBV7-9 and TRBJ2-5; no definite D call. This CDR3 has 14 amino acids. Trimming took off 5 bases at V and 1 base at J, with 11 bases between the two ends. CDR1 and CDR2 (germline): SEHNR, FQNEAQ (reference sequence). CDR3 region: CASSPPLSQETQYF. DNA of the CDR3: TGTGCCAGCAGCCCCCCCCTGAGCCAAGAGACCCAGTACTTC.

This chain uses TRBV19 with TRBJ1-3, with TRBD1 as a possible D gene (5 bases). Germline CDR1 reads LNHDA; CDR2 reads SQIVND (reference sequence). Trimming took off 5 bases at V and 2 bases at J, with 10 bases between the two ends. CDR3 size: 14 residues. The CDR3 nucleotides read TGTGCCAGTAGTTCAGGGAGGACTGGAAACACCATATATTTT. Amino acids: CASSSGRTGNTIYF.

CDR3 coding DNA: TGTGCCAGCAGCTCAGGGGTTCAGGACTACGAGCAGTACTTC. The encoded protein is CASSSGVQDYEQYF. J is TRBJ2-7 and V is TRBV7-9, with D tentatively TRBD1 (6 bases). The CDR3 is made up of 14 amino acids. Germline values: CDR1 SEHNR, CDR2 FQNEAQ (reference sequence). The germline V and J ends were trimmed by 4 bases and 3 bases, with 13 bases remaining between them.

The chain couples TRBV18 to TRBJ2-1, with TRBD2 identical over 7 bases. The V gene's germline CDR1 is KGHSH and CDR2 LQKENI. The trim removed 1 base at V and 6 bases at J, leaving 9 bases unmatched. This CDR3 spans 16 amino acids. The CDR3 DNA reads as TGTGCCAGCTCACCACTCCCTAGCGGAGGCTCCAATGAGCAGTTCTTC. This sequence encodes CASSPLPSGGSNEQFF.

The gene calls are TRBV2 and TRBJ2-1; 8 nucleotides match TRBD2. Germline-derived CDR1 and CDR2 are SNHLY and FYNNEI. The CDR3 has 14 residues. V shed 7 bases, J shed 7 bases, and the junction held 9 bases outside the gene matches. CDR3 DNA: TGTGCCAGCACGGGGGGGGGCGCGGGAAATGAGCAGTTCTTC. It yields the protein CASTGGGAGNEQFF.

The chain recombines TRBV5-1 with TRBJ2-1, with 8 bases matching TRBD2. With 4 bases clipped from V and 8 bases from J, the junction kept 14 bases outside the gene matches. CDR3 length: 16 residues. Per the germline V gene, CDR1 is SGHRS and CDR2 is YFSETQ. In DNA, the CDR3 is TGCGCCAGCAGCCGAGGGGCGGGGGGCCGAATCGATGAGCAGTTCTTC. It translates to CASSRGAGGRIDEQFF.

CDR3 sequence reads: CASSLSTEAETQYF. CDR3 coding DNA: TGTGCCAGCAGCCTCTCGACGGAAGCGGAGACCCAGTACTTC. V and J are TRBV9 and TRBJ2-5; D is unclear. The CDR3 covers 14 residues. In germline, CDR1 is SGDLS, CDR2 YYNGEE. The V end was cut by 4 bases, the J end by 5 bases, with 15 bases between.

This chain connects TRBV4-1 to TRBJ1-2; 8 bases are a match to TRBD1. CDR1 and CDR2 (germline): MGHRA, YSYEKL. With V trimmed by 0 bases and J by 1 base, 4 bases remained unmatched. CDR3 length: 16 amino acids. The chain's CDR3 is CASSQDGTGFNYGYTF. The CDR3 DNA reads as TGCGCCAGCAGCCAAGATGGGACAGGTTTTAACTATGGCTACACCTTC.

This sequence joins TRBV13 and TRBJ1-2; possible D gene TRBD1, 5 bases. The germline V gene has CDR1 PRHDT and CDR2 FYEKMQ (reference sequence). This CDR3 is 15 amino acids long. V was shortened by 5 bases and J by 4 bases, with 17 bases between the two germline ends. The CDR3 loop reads CASSLGQGIIYGYTF. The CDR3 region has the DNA TGTGCCAGCAGCCTCGGGCAGGGCATTATCTATGGCTACACCTTC.

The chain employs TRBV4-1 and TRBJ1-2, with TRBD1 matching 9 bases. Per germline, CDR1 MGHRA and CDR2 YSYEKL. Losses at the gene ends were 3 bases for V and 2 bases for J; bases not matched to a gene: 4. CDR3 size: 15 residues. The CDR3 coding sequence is TGCGCCAGCAGCCATCCCGGGACAGGGAACTATGGCTACACCTTC. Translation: CASSHPGTGNYGYTF.

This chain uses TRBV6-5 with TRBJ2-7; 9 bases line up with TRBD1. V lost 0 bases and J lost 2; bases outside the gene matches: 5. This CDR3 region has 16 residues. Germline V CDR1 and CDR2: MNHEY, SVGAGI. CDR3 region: CASSYSNRGQTYEQYF. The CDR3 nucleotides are TGTGCCAGCAGTTACTCGAACAGGGGGCAGACCTACGAGCAGTACTTC.

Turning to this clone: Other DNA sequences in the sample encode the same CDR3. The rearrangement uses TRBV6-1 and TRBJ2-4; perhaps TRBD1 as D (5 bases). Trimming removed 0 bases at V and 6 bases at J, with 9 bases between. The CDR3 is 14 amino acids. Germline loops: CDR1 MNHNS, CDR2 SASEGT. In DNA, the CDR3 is TGTGCCAGCAGTGAAGCAAGGGGAAGAAACATTCAGTACTTC. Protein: CASSEARGRNIQYF.

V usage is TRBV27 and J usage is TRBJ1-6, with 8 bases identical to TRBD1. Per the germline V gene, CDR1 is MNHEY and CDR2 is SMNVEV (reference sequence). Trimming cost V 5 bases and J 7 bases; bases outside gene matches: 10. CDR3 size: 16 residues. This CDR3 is CASSPGTGTTNSPLHF. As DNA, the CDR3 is TGTGCCAGCAGTCCCGGGACAGGTACCACCAATTCACCCCTCCACTTT.